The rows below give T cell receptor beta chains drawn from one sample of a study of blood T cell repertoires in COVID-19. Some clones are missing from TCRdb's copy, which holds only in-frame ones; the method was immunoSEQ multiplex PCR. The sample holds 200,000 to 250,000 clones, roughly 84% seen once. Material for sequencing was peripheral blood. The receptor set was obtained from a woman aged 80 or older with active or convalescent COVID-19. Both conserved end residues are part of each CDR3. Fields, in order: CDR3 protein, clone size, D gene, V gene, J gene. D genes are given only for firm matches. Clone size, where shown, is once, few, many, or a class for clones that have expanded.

CDR3aa: CASSQRTGGQPQHF; abundance: -; d_gene: TRBD1; v_gene: TRBV6-5; j_gene: TRBJ1-5
CDR3aa: CASSLRWSSYNEQFF; abundance: -; d_gene: -; v_gene: TRBV5-4; j_gene: TRBJ2-1
CDR3aa: CASSLGIGLAGGSYGDTQYF; abundance: -; d_gene: TRBD2; v_gene: TRBV11-3; j_gene: TRBJ2-3
CDR3aa: CASSQDSYGYTF; abundance: -; d_gene: -; v_gene: TRBV19; j_gene: TRBJ1-2
CDR3aa: CATSRDTSETQYF; abundance: -; d_gene: -; v_gene: TRBV15; j_gene: TRBJ2-5
CDR3aa: CASTVTAGGRQETQYF; abundance: -; d_gene: TRBD2; v_gene: TRBV19; j_gene: TRBJ2-5
CDR3aa: CASSPRGASGGQETQYF; abundance: once; d_gene: TRBD2; v_gene: TRBV19; j_gene: TRBJ2-5
CDR3aa: CASSPGQGGSYGYTF; abundance: -; d_gene: TRBD1; v_gene: TRBV18; j_gene: TRBJ1-2
CDR3aa: CSASLGGGHRREQYF; abundance: -; d_gene: TRBD2; v_gene: TRBV20-1; j_gene: TRBJ2-7
CDR3aa: CASSFRGTGTYEQYF; abundance: -; d_gene: -; v_gene: TRBV5-6; j_gene: TRBJ2-7
CDR3aa: CASSLGREVFYEQYF; abundance: -; d_gene: TRBD2; v_gene: TRBV7-2; j_gene: TRBJ2-7
CDR3aa: CASTSPGRGLADTQYF; abundance: -; d_gene: -; v_gene: TRBV19; j_gene: TRBJ2-3
CDR3aa: CASSPAGGVETQYF; abundance: -; d_gene: TRBD1; v_gene: TRBV11-3; j_gene: TRBJ2-5
CDR3aa: CASSLEGGGRREQFF; abundance: -; d_gene: TRBD2; v_gene: TRBV28; j_gene: TRBJ2-1